This TCR beta chain was retrieved from a study of blood T cells in healthy people across ages (dated by TCRdb to 2013 to 2016). General notes on the study: In model experiments, roughly one uniquely barcoded TCR beta cDNA molecule per two T cells was captured by template switching. Age-related changes in TCR beta repertoire diversity were measured in the study by deep sequencing normalized with unique cDNA molecular identifiers. Donors were grouped into four age groups: young (average roughly 15 years), middle-aged (about 38), aged (around 60) and long-lived (just over 80). Donors of different ages were randomly distributed across sequencing lanes to avoid experimental bias. Two additional independent replicas of 1 million unique cDNA reads from the same blood draw were analyzed for two donors (one aged 18 to 30 and one aged 80 or older). Results the study describes overall, beyond this receptor: Because profiling used bulk unsorted PBMCs, naive and antigen-experienced compartments could not be compared conclusively. Estimates of total diversity based on one million sequenced T cells were considered lower bounds and underestimates. Because the CMV infection status of the donors was unknown, age-related changes in expanded clonotypes may potentially have been confounded. As age increased, observed TCR beta diversity per million T cells dropped in a roughly linear way, and a significant reduction was already evident by age 40. The long-lived group showed more naive CD4+ T cells, fewer expanded clones and increased TCR diversity than the aged group, suggesting age selection. Observed TCR beta diversity correlated strongly with the percentage of naive T cells measured by flow cytometry.

The library relied on 5' RACE. The data were produced on an Illumina HiSeq 2500. A second PCR of about 7 to 12 cycles was performed with a sample-barcoded 5' primer and a J-beta primer mix. Each TCR beta cDNA molecule received a unique molecular identifier from a template-switch 5' adaptor carrying 12 random nucleotides. Each sample yielded at least 3 million CDR3-containing paired-end reads. All of the RNA was converted into first-strand cDNA using the Mint cDNA synthesis kit, with a TRBC-specific oligonucleotide serving as the primer. After uracil-DNA glycosylase treatment, a first 18-cycle PCR used universal primers M1SS and BC2_uni_R on all cDNA. In the authors' own workflow: For normalization, 1 million high-quality reads were randomly selected from each sample, with every read carrying a distinct molecular identifier. Reads sharing molecular identifiers were discarded rather than binned into consensus sequences. MiTCR, run with a Q25 quality threshold and the strictest error-elimination algorithm, handled CDR3 identification, clonotype clustering and error correction. A nonparametric unseen species model with Euler transformation was used to estimate lower-bound total TCR beta diversity. TCRdb trimmed public reads at Q25 via fastp, called clones via MiXCR and kept in-frame beta chains. Merged by CDR3 protein, the rows form single entries marked with the most common genes and DNA. For this entry, the V and J calls and clone size follow TCRdb and not the study's own pipeline. In this sample the table shows 700,000 to 850,000 distinct CDR3 sequences, 35% to 40% of which occur a single time. The ten largest make up approximately 12% of the sample.

Including cysteine and phenylalanine, the CDR3 has 18 amino acids. Only the CDR3 region is kept as DNA, spanning 54 bases read in frame from base 1. V lost 3 bases and J lost 8 bases, and the count of bases not matched to a germline gene is 16. According to the germline V gene (reference sequence), CDR1 reads DFQATT and CDR2 reads SNEGSKA. Note on this clonotype: The antigen it recognizes is unknown. Qualities for individual bases were not recorded, and no much larger clone is one base off.

The donors were 40 or so Caucasian individuals from Russia, aged 6 to 90 years, who were systemically healthy. Each donor gave 8 to 10 milliliters of peripheral blood, drawn into EDTA-treated Vacutainer tubes. Ficoll-Paque density-gradient centrifugation was used to isolate PBMCs, with at least 6.5 million per sample. Trizol reagent was used to extract total RNA from the PBMCs, yielding at least 6 micrograms per sample. Naive CD45RAhigh/CD27high T cell percentages were measured by flow cytometry on a PBMC aliquot from every donor. This TCR derives from a man aged 18 to 30 in good health. The sample comprised blood. Rearrangement joined TRBV20-1 to TRBJ2-1, with TRBD2 matching 13 junction bases. CDR3 reads: CSARGGSTGTSGMHEQFF. The nucleotides are TGCAGTGCTAGGGGGGGGTCAACCGGGACTAGCGGGATGCATGAGCAGTTCTTC.